This record concerns one T cell receptor beta chain sequence. The study ran the assay at deep level. In the sorted-subset replicate PCRs, 200 ng DNA, 25,000 to 30,000 T cell genomes, was used. Profiled with immunoSEQ multiplex PCR; TCRdb holds only in-frame clones, not every one. This table has roughly 1 million clones, 70% to 80% appearing once. This sample was included in a study of shared clonotypes between healthy human individuals. Study as a whole: There were three CD4 naive, three CD4 memory, two CD8 naive and one CD8 memory plates per donor.

There were no recent acute infections or vaccinations among the donors, who were healthy HIV-negative adults. This CDR3 is 17 amino acids long. Germline assignment: CDR1 SGHDN and CDR2 FVKESK. The J segment lost 0 bases and the V segment lost 1 base, leaving 5 bases of the junction unmatched. Sequenced sample: memory CD4+ T cells sorted from blood. Subset defined: CD45RA-negative fraction. The V gene is TRBV14, the J gene TRBJ2-3, with 9 bases matching TRBD2. This TCR was recovered from a man aged 18 to 30 in good health. CDR3 loop: CASSQGSTSGSTDTQYF. Written as DNA, the CDR3 is TGTGCCAGCAGCCAAGGATCGACTAGCGGTAGCACAGATACGCAGTATTTT.